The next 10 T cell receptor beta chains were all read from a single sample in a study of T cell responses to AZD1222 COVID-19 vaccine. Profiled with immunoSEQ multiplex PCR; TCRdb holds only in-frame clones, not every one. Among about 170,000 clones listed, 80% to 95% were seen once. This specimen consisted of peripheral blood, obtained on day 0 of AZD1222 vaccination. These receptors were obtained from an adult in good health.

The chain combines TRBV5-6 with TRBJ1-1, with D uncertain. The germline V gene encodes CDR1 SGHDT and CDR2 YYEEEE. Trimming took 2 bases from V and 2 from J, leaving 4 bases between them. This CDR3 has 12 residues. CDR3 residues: CASSLTNTEAFF. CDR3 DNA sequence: TGTGCCAGCAGCTTAACCAACACTGAAGCTTTCTTT.

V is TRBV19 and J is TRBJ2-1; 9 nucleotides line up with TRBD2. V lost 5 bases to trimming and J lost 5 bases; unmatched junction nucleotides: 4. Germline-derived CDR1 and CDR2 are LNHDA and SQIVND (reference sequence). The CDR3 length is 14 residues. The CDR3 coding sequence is TGTGCCAGTAGTTCCGGGACTAGCAACAATGAGCAGTTCTTC. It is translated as CASSSGTSNNEQFF. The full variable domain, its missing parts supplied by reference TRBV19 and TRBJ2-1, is DGGITQSPKYLFRKEGQNVTLSCEQNLNHDAMYWYRQDPGQGLRLIYYSQIVNDFQKGDIAEGYSVSREKKESFPLTVTSAQKNPTAFYLCASSSGTSNNEQFFGPGTRLTVL.

CDR3 sequence (DNA): TGTGCCAGCAGCCGCAGGGGGGAAGAAGAGACCCAGTACTTC. This encodes CASSRRGEEETQYF. The chain recombines TRBV7-3 with TRBJ2-5; possible D gene TRBD1, 7 bases. This CDR3 is built from 14 residues. The V end lost 5 bases, the J end lost 3 bases, and 13 bases lay between the germline ends. The germline gives CDR1 SGHTA, CDR2 FQGTGA.

The CDR3 DNA follows: TGCGCCAGCAGCCAAGATCCGGGGATCCCTCCCGGGGAGCAGTACTTC. As protein: CASSQDPGIPPGEQYF. J is TRBJ2-7 and V is TRBV4-1; D might be TRBD2 (5 bases). Germline V gene sequence: CDR1 MGHRA, CDR2 YSYEKL. V was cut by 0 bases and J by 7 bases, with 19 bases left in between. The CDR3 runs 16 residues.

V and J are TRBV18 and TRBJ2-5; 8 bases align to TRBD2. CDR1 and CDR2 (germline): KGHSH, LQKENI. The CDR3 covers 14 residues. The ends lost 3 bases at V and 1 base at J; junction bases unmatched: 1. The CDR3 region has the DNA TGTGCCAGCTCACCGGCGGGGGGCCAAGAGACCCAGTACTTC. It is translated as CASSPAGGQETQYF.

This CDR3 is CAIRGGAMAGELFF. For the CDR3, the DNA is TGTGCCATCCGGGGAGGGGCGATGGCCGGGGAGCTGTTTTTT. This chain connects TRBV6-5 to TRBJ2-2; 7 bases agree with TRBD2. V gave up 10 bases and J gave up 6 bases; unmatched junction bases: 11. The CDR3 sequence is 14 residues long. Germline V gene sequence: CDR1 MNHEY, CDR2 SVGAGI.

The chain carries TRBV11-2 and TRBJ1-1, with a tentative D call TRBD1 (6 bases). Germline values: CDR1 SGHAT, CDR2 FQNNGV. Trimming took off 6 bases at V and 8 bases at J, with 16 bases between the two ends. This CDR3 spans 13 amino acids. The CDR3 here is CASSYLQGGEAFF. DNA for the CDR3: TGTGCCAGCAGTTATCTACAGGGCGGGGAAGCTTTCTTT.

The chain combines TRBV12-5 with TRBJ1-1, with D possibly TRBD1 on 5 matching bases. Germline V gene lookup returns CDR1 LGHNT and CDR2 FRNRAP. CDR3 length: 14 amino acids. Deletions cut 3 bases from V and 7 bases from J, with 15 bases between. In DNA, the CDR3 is TGTGCTAGTGGTTTAATCGGCCTTGGGGGTGAAGCTTTCTTT. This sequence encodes CASGLIGLGGEAFF.

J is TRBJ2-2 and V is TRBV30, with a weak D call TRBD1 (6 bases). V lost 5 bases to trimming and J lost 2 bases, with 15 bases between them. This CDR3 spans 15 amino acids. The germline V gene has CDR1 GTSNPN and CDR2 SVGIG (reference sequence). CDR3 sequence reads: CAWGGQPTNTGELFF. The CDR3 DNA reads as TGTGCCTGGGGCGGACAGCCAACTAACACCGGGGAGCTGTTTTTT.

CDR3 nucleotides: TGTGCCAGCTCACCACGGAGGCCGGGGGCGGTGGATTCTGGAAACACCATATATTTT. Amino acids: CASSPRRPGAVDSGNTIYF. This chain links TRBV18 with TRBJ1-3, with D perhaps TRBD1 (6 bases). Germline V gene lookup returns CDR1 KGHSH and CDR2 LQKENI. This CDR3 is built from 19 residues. V was pared by 1 base and J by 1 base, with 20 bases between.